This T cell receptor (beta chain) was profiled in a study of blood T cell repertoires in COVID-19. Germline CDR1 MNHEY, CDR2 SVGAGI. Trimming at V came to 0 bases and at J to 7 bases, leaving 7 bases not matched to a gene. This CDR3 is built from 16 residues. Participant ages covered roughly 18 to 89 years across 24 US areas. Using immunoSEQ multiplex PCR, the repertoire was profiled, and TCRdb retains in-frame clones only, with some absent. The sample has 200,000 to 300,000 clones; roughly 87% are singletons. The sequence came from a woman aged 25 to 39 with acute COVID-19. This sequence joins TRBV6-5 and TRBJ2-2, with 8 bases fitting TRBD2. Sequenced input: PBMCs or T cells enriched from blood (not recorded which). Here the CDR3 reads CASSYSNIGTSGELFF. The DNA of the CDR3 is TGTGCCAGCAGTTACTCGAATATCGGGACTAGCGGGGAGCTGTTTTTT.